Sequencing of this T cell receptor (beta chain) was carried out in a study of cytomegalovirus exposure and HLA in healthy donors. Study summary: Both the 120 validation repertoires and the 600 to 700 first-cohort repertoires used the same platform, as reported by a later analysis.

For this clone: The antigen remains unidentified.

This table comes from immunoSEQ multiplex PCR, and its TCRdb copy is limited to in-frame clones, with some not included. The top ten clones hold 1.3% of a sample with around 80,000 clones, around 96% of them seen once. The study, taken as a whole, reports: Despite most TCR sequences being rare, some public TCRs occurred in many donors. The finding came from a later analysis; first-cohort TCR clusters tended to co-occur in the roughly 110 validation repertoires.

Sequenced material: PBMCs. The receptor was derived from a woman in her late teens or twenties in good health and CMV-seronegative.

The CDR3 DNA sequence: TGTGCCAGCTCAGTACTTCAGGGGAAACGCACAGATACGCAGTATTTT. Translation gives CASSVLQGKRTDTQYF. V is TRBV18 and J is TRBJ2-3, with D possibly matching TRBD1 (6 bases). Trimming took off 5 bases at V and 1 base at J, with 16 bases between the two ends. The CDR3 extends over 16 amino acids. CDR1 KGHSH and CDR2 LQKENI come from the germline V gene.